This T cell receptor beta chain was obtained from a study of cytomegalovirus exposure and HLA in healthy donors. Vbeta (60) and Jbeta (13) primers were used in the PCR. Measured with immunoSEQ multiplex PCR; TCRdb has only the in-frame clones, and not every one. The sample lists about 160,000 clones, more than 75% occurring once. This receptor was taken from a girl aged 5-17 years in good health and CMV-seropositive. Specimen: PBMCs.

CDR3 in DNA: TGTGCCAGCAGGAGGGCGGGAGCTCGCTCCTACGAGCAGTACTTC. Translating gives CASRRAGARSYEQYF. The V call is TRBV6-6, the J call TRBJ2-7; TRBD2 matches at 7 bases. Losses at the gene ends were 6 bases for V and 0 bases for J; bases not matched to a gene: 8. The CDR3 is made up of 15 amino acids. Germline V gene data show CDR1 as MNHNY and CDR2 as SVGAGI (reference sequence).